The source of this TCR beta chain is a study of control samples from healthy donors and cancer patients. Notes on this clone: The sample carries other DNA sequences with the same CDR3.

Trimming removed 0 bases from V and 0 bases from J, with 10 bases in between. Per germline, CDR1 SGHRS and CDR2 YFSETQ. CDR3 length equals 15 residues. The data were produced by immunoSEQ multiplex PCR, yet TCRdb's version contains in-frame clones alone and is incomplete. The sample consists of 30,000 or so clones, 87% of them appearing once. The V and J genes are TRBV5-1 and TRBJ2-7; a weak D match, TRBD1 (5 bases). The material sequenced was formalin-fixed, paraffin-embedded tissue. The receptor was derived from a female donor with melanoma. The CDR3 spells CASSLGQGFSYEQYF. DNA of the CDR3: TGCGCCAGCAGCTTGGGTCAGGGTTTCTCCTACGAGCAGTACTTC.